What follows describes a single TCR beta chain. The source of the sample is a study of blood T cell repertoires in COVID-19. Study-wide context: Samples representing acute and convalescent COVID-19 were sourced from the United States, Italy and Spain. T cells, B-cell-depleted T cells, or PBMCs provided the cDNA or gDNA that served as material.

Original handling: Amplification of reference gene primers was used by the study to estimate nucleated cell counts. Clones were sequenced by immunoSEQ multiplex PCR, and TCRdb holds only the in-frame ones, with some missing. V and J calls and clone size are copied from that table; D and trimming were computed from the DNA. The sample comprises hundreds of thousands of clones, roughly 79% of which are singletons, and around 7.5% rests with the top ten. Seattle researchers signed up patients amid active infection and tracked them longitudinally. V was shortened by 4 bases and J by 2 bases, with 15 bases between the two germline ends. Germline V gene data show CDR1 as SGHNT and CDR2 as YYREEE (reference sequence). The CDR3 is 15 residues long.

This chain connects TRBV5-4 to TRBJ1-1; a weak D match, TRBD1 (6 bases). The sequencing input was peripheral blood. The clonotype originates from a woman of 80 years or more with COVID-19, enrolled during active disease. Written as DNA, the CDR3 is TGTGCCAGCAGCCTATCAACAGGGTCTAACACTGAAGCTTTCTTT. Translation: CASSLSTGSNTEAFF.